This entry lists 5 T cell receptor beta chains sequenced from one sample in a study of blood T cell repertoires in COVID-19. Assay: immunoSEQ multiplex PCR; the TCRdb copy retains only in-frame clones and omits some. The table lists 130,000 or so clones, just over 85% of them singletons, with about 8% in the top ten. The sequencing input was peripheral blood. The receptors were sampled from a woman aged 55 to 70 with acute or convalescent COVID-19.

CDR3 sequence (DNA): TGCGCCAGCAGCCAAGATCTGGGAGTGCGGTATGGCTACACCTTC. Protein product: CASSQDLGVRYGYTF. The chain couples TRBV4-3 to TRBJ1-2; D is unclear. V lost 0 bases and J lost 5, with 13 bases in between. This CDR3 comprises 15 residues. CDR1 is LGHNA and CDR2 is YSLEER in the germline V gene.

The CDR3 sequence: CASSQGIGTEAFF. The CDR3 DNA is TGCGCCAGCAGCCAAGGGATCGGGACTGAAGCTTTCTTT. The gene calls are TRBV4-1 and TRBJ1-1; D remains ambiguous. The CDR3 totals 13 residues. The ends were cut back, 1 base at V and 5 bases at J, with 8 bases in the middle. CDR1 is MGHRA, CDR2 YSYEKL, per germline.

The chain combines TRBV5-1 with TRBJ2-7, with 7 bases identical to TRBD2. Germline loops: CDR1 SGHRS, CDR2 YFSETQ. The CDR3 extends over 15 amino acids. The junction had 5 bases not matched to a gene; V was cut back by 0 bases and J by 2 bases. CDR3 sequence (DNA): TGCGCCAGCAGCTTGGAAGCGGGGAGCGCCTACGAGCAGTACTTC. Protein: CASSLEAGSAYEQYF.

V and J are TRBV5-4 and TRBJ1-2; D may be TRBD1 (5 bases). Looked up from germline, CDR1 is SGHNT and CDR2 is YYREEE (reference sequence). This CDR3 region has 17 residues. The V and J ends lost 1 base and 3 bases respectively, with 19 bases between them. CDR3 coding DNA: TGTGCCAGCAGCTTGCCGGGGGTCCGTAAAAGGGACTATGGCTACACCTTC. This gives the protein CASSLPGVRKRDYGYTF.

This clone was counted a single time. The CDR3 nucleotides are TGTGCCAGCAGTTACCTGGTGGCTTCAGGCACTGAAGCTTTCTTT. Amino acid sequence: CASSYLVASGTEAFF. This chain links TRBV6-2 or TRBV6-3 with TRBJ1-1; D remains ambiguous. Looked up from germline, CDR1 is MNHEY and CDR2 is SVGEGT. Trimming removed 2 bases at V and 4 bases at J, with 14 bases between. CDR3 length: 15 residues.